This T cell receptor (beta chain) was identified during a study of T cell responses to AZD1222 COVID-19 vaccine. Data came from immunoSEQ multiplex PCR; TCRdb stores just in-frame clones and leaves some out. In the table there are about 110,000 clones, about 92% of which are singletons. This TCR derives from an adult in good health. This material consisted of peripheral blood, taken on day 0 of MenACWY control vaccination.

The DNA of the CDR3 is TGTGCCAGCAGTTTGCAGTCCCTCTCCTATAATTCACCCCTCCACTTT. It specifies CASSLQSLSYNSPLHF. The chain is built from TRBV6-2 or TRBV6-3 and TRBJ1-6; D gene ambiguous. Germline V CDR1 and CDR2: MNHEY, SVGEGT. The CDR3 has 16 amino acids. Trimming took 4 bases from V and 0 from J, leaving 10 bases between them.